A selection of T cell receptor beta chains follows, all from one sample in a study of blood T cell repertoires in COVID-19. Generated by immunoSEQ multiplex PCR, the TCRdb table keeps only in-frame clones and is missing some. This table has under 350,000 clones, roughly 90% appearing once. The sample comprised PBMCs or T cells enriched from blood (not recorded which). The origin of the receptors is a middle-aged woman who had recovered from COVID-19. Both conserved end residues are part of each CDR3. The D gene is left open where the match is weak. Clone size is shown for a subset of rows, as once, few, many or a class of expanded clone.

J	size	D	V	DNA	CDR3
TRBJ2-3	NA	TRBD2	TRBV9	TGTGCCAGCAGCGTAGCTACTAGCGGGGGGGGAAGCACAGATACGCAGTATTTT	CASSVATSGGGSTDTQYF
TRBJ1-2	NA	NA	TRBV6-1	TGTGCCAGCAGTGAACAGGGGACATACTATGGCTACACCTTC	CASSEQGTYYGYTF
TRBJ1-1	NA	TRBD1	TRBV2	TGTGCCAGCCAACGACAGGGGGCGTTGGTAGCTGAAGCTTTCTTT	CASQRQGALVAEAFF
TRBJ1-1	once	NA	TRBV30	TGTGCCTGGGAGGCGGTCCTTGAAGCTTTCTTT	CAWEAVLEAFF
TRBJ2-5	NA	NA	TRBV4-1	TGCGCCAGCAGCCAAAGGAGGGGATCCCAAGAGACCCAGTACTTC	CASSQRRGSQETQYF
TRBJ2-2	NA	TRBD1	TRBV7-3	TGTGCCAGCAGCTTAACGGGGGACAGGTCGAACACCGGGGAGCTGTTTTTT	CASSLTGDRSNTGELFF
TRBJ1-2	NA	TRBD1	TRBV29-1	TGCAGCGTCGACAGGGGTCGGGATGGCTACACCTTC	CSVDRGRDGYTF
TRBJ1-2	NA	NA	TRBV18	TGTGCCAGCTCACCACTCGCCGGCGGGGGCGACTATGGCTACACCTTC	CASSPLAGGGDYGYTF
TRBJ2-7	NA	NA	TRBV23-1	TGCGCCAGAACACAGGGTGACGACTACGAGCAGTACTTC	CARTQGDDYEQYF
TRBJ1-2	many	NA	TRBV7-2	TGTGCCAGCAGCTTTGAACGGGTTGGCGGCTACACCTTC	CASSFERVGGYTF
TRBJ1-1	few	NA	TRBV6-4	TGTGCCAGCAGTGCCGGGGGTACTAACACTGAAGCTTTCTTT	CASSAGGTNTEAFF
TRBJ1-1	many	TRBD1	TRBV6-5	TGTGCCAGCACCGAGGACAGGACTGAAGCTTTCTTT	CASTEDRTEAFF
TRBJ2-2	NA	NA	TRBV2	TGTGCCAGCAGTGGTGGACGGGGGAACGGCGGGGAGCTGTTTTTT	CASSGGRGNGGELFF
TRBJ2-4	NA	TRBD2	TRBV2	TGTGCCAGCAGGCCCGGGACTAGCTGGGCCATTCAGTACTTC	CASRPGTSWAIQYF
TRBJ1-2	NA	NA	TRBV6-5	TGTGCCAGCAGGGGACAACCATATGGCTACACCTTC	CASRGQPYGYTF
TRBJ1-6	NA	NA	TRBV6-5	TGTGCCAGCAGGGGGCAGGCTAATTCACCCCTCCACTTT	CASRGQANSPLHF
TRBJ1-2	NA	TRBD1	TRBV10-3	TGTGCCATCAGTGAAACAGGGGGCCTTAGTGGCTACACCTTC	CAISETGGLSGYTF
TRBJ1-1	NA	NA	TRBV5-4	TGTGCCAGCGGGATCAAAGGAAGGGAGGGTGAAGCTTTCTTT	CASGIKGREGEAFF
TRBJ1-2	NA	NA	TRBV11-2	TGTGCCAGCAGCTCCCCGGGTGGGGAGAGCTACACCTTC	CASSSPGGESYTF
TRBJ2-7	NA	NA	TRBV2	TGTGCCAGCAGCGAGAACGCCTACGAGCAGTACTTC	CASSENAYEQYF
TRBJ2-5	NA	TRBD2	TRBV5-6	TGTGCCAGCAGCCCGTTGAGGGGAGGGGAGACCCAGTACTTC	CASSPLRGGETQYF
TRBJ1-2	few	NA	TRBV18	TGTGCCAGCTCACCAGATTTGACAACTAACTATGGCTACACCTTC	CASSPDLTTNYGYTF
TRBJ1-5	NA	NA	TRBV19	TGTGCCAGTAGTAGGGGGGGAGGCACGCATCAGCCCCAGCATTTT	CASSRGGGTHQPQHF
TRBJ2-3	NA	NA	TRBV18	TGTGCCAGCTCACCATCCCTAGCGATTAGCACAGATACGCAGTATTTT	CASSPSLAISTDTQYF
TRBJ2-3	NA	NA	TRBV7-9	TGTGCCAGCAGCTTTGGCGGATCAACGGGAGTCACAGATACGCAGTATTTT	CASSFGGSTGVTDTQYF
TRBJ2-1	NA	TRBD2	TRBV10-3	TGTGCCATCAGTGACGTGTCTAGCGGGAACAATGAGCAGTTCTTC	CAISDVSSGNNEQFF
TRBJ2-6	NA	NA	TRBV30	TGTGCCTGGAGTGCGTCGACAGCGCTCTCTGGGGCCAACGTCCTGACTTTC	CAWSASTALSGANVLTF